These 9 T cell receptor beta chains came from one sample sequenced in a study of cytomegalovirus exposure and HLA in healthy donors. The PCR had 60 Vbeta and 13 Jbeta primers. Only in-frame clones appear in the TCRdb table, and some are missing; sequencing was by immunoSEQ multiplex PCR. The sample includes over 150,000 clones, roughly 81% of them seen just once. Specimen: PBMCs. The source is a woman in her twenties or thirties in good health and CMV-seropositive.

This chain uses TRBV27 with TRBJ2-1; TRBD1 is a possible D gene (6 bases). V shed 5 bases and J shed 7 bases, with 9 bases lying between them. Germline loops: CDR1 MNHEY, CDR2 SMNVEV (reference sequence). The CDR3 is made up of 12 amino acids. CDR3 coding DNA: TGTGCCAGCAGTGAACAGGGAAATGAGCAGTTCTTC. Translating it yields CASSEQGNEQFF.

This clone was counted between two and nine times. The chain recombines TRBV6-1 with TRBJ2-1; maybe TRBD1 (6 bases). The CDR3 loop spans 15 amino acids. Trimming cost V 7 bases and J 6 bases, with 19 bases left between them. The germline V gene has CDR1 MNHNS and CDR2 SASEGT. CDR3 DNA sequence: TGTGCCAGCACCCCCGGGACAAGCCCCCTCAATGAGCAGTTCTTC. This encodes CASTPGTSPLNEQFF.

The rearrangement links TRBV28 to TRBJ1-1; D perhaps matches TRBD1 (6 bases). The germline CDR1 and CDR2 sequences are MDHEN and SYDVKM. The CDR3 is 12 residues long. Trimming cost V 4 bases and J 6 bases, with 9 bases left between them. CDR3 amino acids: CASSSQGSEAFF. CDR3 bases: TGTGCCAGCAGTTCGCAGGGGTCTGAAGCTTTCTTT.

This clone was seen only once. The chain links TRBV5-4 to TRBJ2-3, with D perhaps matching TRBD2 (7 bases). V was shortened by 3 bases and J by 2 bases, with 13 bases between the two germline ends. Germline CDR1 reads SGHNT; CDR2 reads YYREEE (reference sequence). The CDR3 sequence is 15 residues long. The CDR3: CASSSGGLPTDTQYF. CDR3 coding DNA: TGTGCCAGCAGCTCGGGGGGCCTACCCACAGATACGCAGTATTTT.

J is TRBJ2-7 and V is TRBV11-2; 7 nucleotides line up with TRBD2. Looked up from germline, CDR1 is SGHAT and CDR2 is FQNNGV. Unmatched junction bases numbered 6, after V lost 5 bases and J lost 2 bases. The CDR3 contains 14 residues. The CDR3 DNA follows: TGTGCCAGCAGCACAGCGGGACGAACCTACGAGCAGTACTTC. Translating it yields CASSTAGRTYEQYF.

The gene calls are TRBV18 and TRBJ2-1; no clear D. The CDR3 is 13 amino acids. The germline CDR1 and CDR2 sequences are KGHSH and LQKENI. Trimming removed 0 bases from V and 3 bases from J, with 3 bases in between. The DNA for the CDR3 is TGTGCCAGCTCACCACCTAGCTACAATGAGCAGTTCTTC. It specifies CASSPPSYNEQFF.

The CDR3 sequence is CASSLRWGRGRQPQHF. CDR3 in DNA: TGTGCCAGCAGTTTGCGCTGGGGCCGCGGGAGGCAGCCCCAGCATTTT. The chain employs TRBV28 and TRBJ1-5; maybe TRBD1 (5 bases). The CDR3 is made up of 16 amino acids. V was trimmed by 3 bases and J by 7 bases, leaving 19 bases between them. Germline V gene sequence: CDR1 MDHEN, CDR2 SYDVKM.

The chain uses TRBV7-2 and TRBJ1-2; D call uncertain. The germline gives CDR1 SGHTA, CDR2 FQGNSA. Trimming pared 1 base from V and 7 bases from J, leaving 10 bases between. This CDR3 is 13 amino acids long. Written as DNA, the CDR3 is TGTGCCAGCAGCTTAGTTGACTCGTCTGGCTACACCTTC. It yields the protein CASSLVDSSGYTF.

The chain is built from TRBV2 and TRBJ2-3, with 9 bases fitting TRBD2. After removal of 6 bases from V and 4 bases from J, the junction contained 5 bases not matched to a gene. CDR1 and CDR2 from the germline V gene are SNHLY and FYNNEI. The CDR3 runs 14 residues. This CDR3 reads CASSVSGSADTQYF. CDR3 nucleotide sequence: TGTGCCAGCAGCGTTAGCGGGAGCGCAGATACGCAGTATTTT.